This TCR beta chain was obtained from a study of cytomegalovirus exposure and HLA in healthy donors. Notes on this clone: Its antigen is unidentified.

General study points: The listing of 150 to 200 TCR beta chains classed them as cytomegalovirus-associated.

A multiplex PCR was run with 60 Vbeta primers and 13 Jbeta primers. Original methodology: Later work found roughly 80 million unique TCR beta chains, with about 10 million shared. The data were produced by immunoSEQ multiplex PCR, yet TCRdb's version contains in-frame clones alone and is incomplete. The V and J calls and clone size were taken over from that table, and D and trimming were inferred from the DNA. The sample includes 120,000 or so clones, over 60% seen only once; the top ten take 1.5% to 2.5%. CDR1 and CDR2 from the germline V gene are MDHEN and SYDVKM. V lost 3 bases and J lost 1; bases outside the gene matches: 8. The CDR3 loop spans 17 amino acids.

The chain couples TRBV28 to TRBJ2-3; TRBD2 matches at 9 bases. The origin of this receptor is a man in his late teens or twenties in good health and CMV-seronegative. The sample comprised PBMCs. DNA of the CDR3: TGTGCCAGCAGTTTTTTGGGACTAGCTTCCCGCACAGATACGCAGTATTTT. Its translation: CASSFLGLASRTDTQYF.